This entry lists 25 T cell receptor beta chains sequenced from one sample in a study of blood T cells in healthy people across ages. The use of a sample-barcoded 5' primer and a J-beta primer mix characterized a second PCR of 7 to 11 cycles. TCRdb recomputed calls from the 5' RACE reads with MiXCR, one row per CDR3 protein. The sample contains roughly 1.6 million distinct CDR3 sequences, roughly 30% of which appear only once. Sequencing was done on a sample of blood. Receptors were obtained from a woman aged 25 to 39 in good health.

This clonotype has more than one count but fewer than ten. This chain joins TRBV12-3 or TRBV12-4 and TRBJ2-7, with D possibly matching TRBD1 (5 bases). The CDR3 runs 12 residues. Trimming left V 6 bases short and J 6 bases short, with 12 bases between. The DNA for the CDR3 is TGTGCCAGCAGGACGAACAGGCTCGAGCAGTACTTC. Protein sequence: CASRTNRLEQYF.

The J gene is TRBJ2-3, the V gene TRBV5-1, with 10 bases aligning to TRBD1. The length of the CDR3 is 15 residues. The germline V gene encodes CDR1 SGHRS and CDR2 YFSETQ. The V segment lost 2 bases and the J segment 4 bases; nucleotides outside the gene matches: 4. The CDR3 reads CASSFDRGLADTQYF. CDR3 in DNA: TGCGCCAGCAGCTTCGACAGGGGGCTGGCAGATACGCAGTATTTT.

CDR3 sequence (DNA): TGTGCTGGAGAGGACAGCAGACCGCTGGGGCAGTACTTC. Protein product: CAGEDSRPLGQYF. V and J are TRBV30 and TRBJ2-7; D may be TRBD1 (6 bases). CDR1 and CDR2 (germline): GTSNPN, SVGIG (reference sequence). This CDR3 is 13 amino acids long.

The CDR3 bases are TGTGCCAGCAGTGAATCTGGGGGGGGGCAGTTCTTC. Its translation: CASSESGGGQFF. This chain links TRBV6-1 with TRBJ2-1, with 7 bases lining up with TRBD2. J was trimmed by 12 bases and V by 2 bases; bases with no gene match: 4. The germline gives CDR1 MNHNS, CDR2 SASEGT. The CDR3 covers 12 residues.

This clonotype was counted a few times. The V gene is TRBV27, the J gene TRBJ2-5, with D perhaps matching TRBD1 or TRBD2 (5 bases each). With the DNA end fitting TRBJ2-7 better, the J assignment may be wrong. The CDR3 runs to 15 residues. CDR1 is MNHEY and CDR2 is SMNVEV in the germline V gene (reference sequence). CDR3 protein: CASSLLGVSSYEQYF. CDR3 DNA sequence: TGTGCCAGCAGTTTACTGGGGGTCTCTTCCTACGAGCAGTACTTC.

This clonotype was counted ten times or more. The chain recombines TRBV5-1 with TRBJ2-3, with TRBD1 matching 10 bases. This CDR3 has 19 amino acids. Losses at the gene ends were 0 bases for V and 5 bases for J; bases not matched to a gene: 15. Germline V gene sequence: CDR1 SGHRS, CDR2 YFSETQ. The CDR3 DNA reads as TGCGCCAGCAGCTTGGCTTCCATACCGACAGGGGGCGATTTAGATACGCAGTATTTT. Its protein is CASSLASIPTGGDLDTQYF.

The chain couples TRBV5-5 to TRBJ2-1; 7 nucleotides match TRBD2. This CDR3 spans 16 amino acids. Germline V gene data show CDR1 as SGHKS and CDR2 as YYEKEE (reference sequence). Trimming took 4 bases from V and 0 from J; bases not matched to a gene: 7. CDR3: CASSLGGESSYNEQFF. The CDR3, as DNA: TGTGCCAGCAGCCTTGGGGGGGAAAGCTCCTACAATGAGCAGTTCTTC.

This clonotype was picked up a small number of times. This sequence joins TRBV4-1 and TRBJ2-3; D may be TRBD1 or TRBD2 (5 bases each). The germline V gene encodes CDR1 MGHRA and CDR2 YSYEKL. This CDR3 comprises 15 residues. V was shortened by 6 bases and J by 5 bases, with 18 bases between the two germline ends. The chain's CDR3 is CASRGVAGLGDTQYF. The DNA of the CDR3 is TGCGCCAGCAGGGGGGTAGCTGGACTGGGAGATACGCAGTATTTT.

The CDR3 DNA follows: TGTGCTAGTGGTTTCAGGACTAAAGGTGAAGCTTTCTTT. Amino acids: CASGFRTKGEAFF. The rearrangement links TRBV12-5 to TRBJ1-1; D is undetermined. The V end lost 3 bases, the J end lost 7 bases, and 12 bases lay between the germline ends. The length of the CDR3 is 13 residues. Germline CDR1 reads LGHNT; CDR2 reads FRNRAP.

In its sample, this clonotype was seen a few times. The gene calls are TRBV6-5 and TRBJ2-3; tentatively, D is TRBD1 or TRBD2 (6 bases each). V lost 6 bases, J lost 0 bases, and 16 bases lay in between. Germline V gene data show CDR1 as MNHEY and CDR2 as SVGAGI. The CDR3 contains 16 residues. This chain's CDR3 is CASSPSVGGSTDTQYF. The DNA for the CDR3 is TGTGCCAGCAGCCCCTCCGTGGGGGGCAGCACAGATACGCAGTATTTT.

The table lists this clonotype with a few counts. The V call is TRBV7-6, the J call TRBJ2-3; tentatively, D is TRBD2 (7 bases). V lost 5 bases and J lost 4, with 19 bases in between. The germline V gene has CDR1 SGHVS and CDR2 FNYEAQ. This CDR3 region has 16 residues. The CDR3 sequence: CASSPWGRGTSDTQYF. The CDR3 DNA follows: TGTGCCAGCAGCCCCTGGGGGCGGGGGACCTCAGATACGCAGTATTTT.

This sequence joins TRBV7-9 and TRBJ2-3; no clear D. From germline, CDR1 is SEHNR and CDR2 FQNEAQ (reference sequence). This CDR3 is built from 15 residues. Trimming cost V 5 bases and J 10 bases, with 22 bases left between them. In DNA, the CDR3 is TGTGCCAGCAGCCCGACGACCTCATGGGCTTATGCGCAGTATTTT. It translates to CASSPTTSWAYAQYF.

The genes are TRBV12-3 or TRBV12-4 and TRBJ1-1, with TRBD1 as a possible D gene (6 bases). CDR3 length: 18 residues. Trimming stripped 3 bases from V and 0 bases from J, with 20 bases between. CDR3 sequence: CASSFQQIWGQMNTEAFF. The CDR3 DNA is TGTGCCAGCAGTTTTCAACAGATCTGGGGGCAGATGAACACTGAAGCTTTCTTT.

The chain's CDR3 is CASSFSGRETDTQYF. The CDR3 bases are TGTGCCAGCAGCTTTAGTGGGAGAGAGACAGATACGCAGTATTTT. V gene TRBV7-2 combines with J gene TRBJ2-3; D is possibly TRBD2 (5 bases). Trimming pared 3 bases from V and 3 bases from J, leaving 13 bases between. The CDR3 has 15 residues. Germline assignment: CDR1 SGHTA and CDR2 FQGNSA. Filled out from reference TRBV7-2 and TRBJ2-3, the complete variable domain reads GAGVSQSPSNKVTEKGKDVELRCDPISGHTALYWYRQSLGQGLEFLIYFQGNSAPDKSGLPSDRFSAERTGGSVSTLTIQRTQQEDSAVYLCASSFSGRETDTQYFGPGTRLTVL.

The V gene is TRBV20-1, the J gene TRBJ2-1; 9 bases agree with TRBD1. The tail of the sequence fits TRBJ2-7 better, so the J call may be wrong. The CDR3 runs 15 residues. CDR1 is DFQATT, CDR2 SNEGSKA, per germline (reference sequence). CDR3 bases: TGCAGTGCTAGAGCCGGGACAGGGATCCACAATGAGCAGTACTTC. It specifies CSARAGTGIHNEQYF.

This clonotype was seen a handful of times. The V and J genes are TRBV5-1 and TRBJ2-3; D tentatively reads TRBD1 or TRBD2 (5 bases each). V was shortened by 3 bases and J by 6 bases, with 20 bases between the two germline ends. The CDR3 extends over 16 amino acids. From germline, CDR1 is SGHRS and CDR2 YFSETQ. CDR3 residues: CASSWGNTRALDTQYF. Written as DNA, the CDR3 is TGCGCCAGCAGCTGGGGGAACACCAGAGCTTTGGATACGCAGTATTTT.

This clonotype has a single count. The rearrangement links TRBV5-1 to TRBJ1-5; D might be TRBD1 (6 bases). Germline loops: CDR1 SGHRS, CDR2 YFSETQ. CDR3 length equals 17 residues. V was pared by 0 bases and J by 4 bases, with 17 bases between. The DNA of the CDR3 is TGCGCCAGCAGCTTGGGGGGTGTGACAGGTGGTAATCAGCCCCAGCATTTT. This translates into CASSLGGVTGGNQPQHF. The full variable domain, with the rest looked up from reference TRBV5-1 and TRBJ1-5, is KAGVTQTPRYLIKTRGQQVTLSCSPISGHRSVSWYQQTPGQGLQFLFEYFSETQRNKGNFPGRFSGRQFSNSRSEMNVSTLELGDSALYLCASSLGGVTGGNQPQHFGDGTRLSIL.

As for this clonotype: A single base separates this from a much larger clone, so it may be a read error. The V and J genes are TRBV13 and TRBJ2-7; D unresolved. CDR1 is PRHDT and CDR2 is FYEKMQ in the germline V gene (reference sequence). Trimming pared 2 bases from V and 2 bases from J, leaving 10 bases between. The CDR3 is 14 residues long. The DNA of the CDR3 is TGTGCCAGCAGCTTAACCTCGGAAGCCTACGAGCAGTACTTC. It translates to CASSLTSEAYEQYF.

The gene calls are TRBV5-1 and TRBJ2-3; maybe TRBD1 (6 bases). The CDR3 contains 16 residues. Germline V gene lookup returns CDR1 SGHRS and CDR2 YFSETQ. Trimming took 2 bases from V and 3 from J, leaving 16 bases between them. The CDR3 reads CASSFKSGEATDTQYF. The CDR3 region has the DNA TGCGCCAGCAGCTTTAAGTCAGGGGAAGCAACAGATACGCAGTATTTT.

The chain carries TRBV5-1 and TRBJ2-1, with D tentatively TRBD2 (5 bases). Trimming cost V 4 bases and J 2 bases, with 16 bases left between them. The CDR3 loop spans 16 amino acids. The germline V gene has CDR1 SGHRS and CDR2 YFSETQ. CDR3 bases: TGCGCCAGCAGCAGGTGGGGAGCGGCCACCTACAATGAGCAGTTCTTC. Translating gives CASSRWGAATYNEQFF.

The table lists this clonotype with a few counts. The chain combines TRBV10-3 with TRBJ2-1; D unresolved. The CDR3 has 14 residues. Germline lookup yields CDR1 ENHRY and CDR2 SYGVKD. Trimming removed 4 bases at V and 0 bases at J, with 7 bases between. DNA for the CDR3: TGTGCCATCAGTGCTTCTAGCTCCTACAATGAGCAGTTCTTC. Translation: CAISASSSYNEQFF.

In the case of this clonotype: The junction and the germline gene differ at one end; a read error may be behind it. The rearrangement links TRBV5-1 to TRBJ2-1; a weak D match, TRBD2 (6 bases). Germline V gene sequence: CDR1 SGHRS, CDR2 YFSETQ. This CDR3 spans 15 amino acids. In DNA form, the CDR3 reads TGCGCCAGCAGCGGCACCGGGACTGGAAACAATGGGCAGTTCTTC. This sequence encodes CASSGTGTGNNGQFF.

The V and J genes are TRBV7-9 and TRBJ2-5, with 9 nucleotides matching TRBD2. The CDR3 covers 17 residues. V lost 5 bases to trimming and J lost 5 bases; unmatched junction nucleotides: 15. The germline gives CDR1 SEHNR, CDR2 FQNEAQ (reference sequence). The DNA for the CDR3 is TGTGCCAGCAGCGAAGTCACTCCGGGACTAGCCGGGGAGACCCAGTACTTC. Its protein product is CASSEVTPGLAGETQYF.

The rearrangement links TRBV7-9 to TRBJ2-6; D possibly corresponds to TRBD2 (6 bases). The ends were cut back, 5 bases at V and 4 bases at J, with 12 bases in the middle. The CDR3 covers 15 residues. Germline V lookup: CDR1 SEHNR, CDR2 FQNEAQ (reference sequence). The CDR3 DNA reads as TGTGCCAGCAGCGGAGGGTCGCACGGGGCCAACGTCCTGACTTTC. It is translated as CASSGGSHGANVLTF.

The table lists this clonotype with a few counts. The V call is TRBV20-1, the J call TRBJ2-7; 12 bases line up with TRBD2. Unmatched junction bases numbered 3, after V lost 5 bases and J lost 1 base. Germline V gene lookup returns CDR1 DFQATT and CDR2 SNEGSKA (reference sequence). The CDR3 has 14 amino acids. The chain's CDR3 is CSAPTSGRSYEQYF. In DNA, the CDR3 is TGCAGTGCTCCGACTAGCGGGAGATCCTACGAGCAGTACTTC.